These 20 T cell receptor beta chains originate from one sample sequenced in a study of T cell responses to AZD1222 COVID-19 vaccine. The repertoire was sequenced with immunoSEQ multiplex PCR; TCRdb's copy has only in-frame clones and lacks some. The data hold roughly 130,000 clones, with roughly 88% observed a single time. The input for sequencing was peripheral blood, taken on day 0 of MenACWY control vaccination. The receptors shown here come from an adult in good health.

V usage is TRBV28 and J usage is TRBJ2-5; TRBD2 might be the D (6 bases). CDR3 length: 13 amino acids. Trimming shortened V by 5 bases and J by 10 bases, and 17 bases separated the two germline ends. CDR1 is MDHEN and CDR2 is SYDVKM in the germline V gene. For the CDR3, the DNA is TGTGCCAGCAGTGGGGGTGGAGGGGAGGACCAGTACTTC. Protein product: CASSGGGGEDQYF.

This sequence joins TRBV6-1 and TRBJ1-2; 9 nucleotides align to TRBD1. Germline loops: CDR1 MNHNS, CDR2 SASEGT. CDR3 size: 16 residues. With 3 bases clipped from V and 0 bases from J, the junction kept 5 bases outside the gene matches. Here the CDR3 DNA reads TGTGCCAGCAGTGAGCGAAGGACAGGGGCTAACTATGGCTACACCTTC. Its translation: CASSERRTGANYGYTF.

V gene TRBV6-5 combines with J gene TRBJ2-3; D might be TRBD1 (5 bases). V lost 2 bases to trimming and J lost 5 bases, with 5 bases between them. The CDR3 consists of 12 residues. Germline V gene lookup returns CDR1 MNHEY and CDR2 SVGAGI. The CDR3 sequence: CASSYTGDTQYF. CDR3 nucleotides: TGTGCCAGCAGTTACACAGGAGATACGCAGTATTTT.

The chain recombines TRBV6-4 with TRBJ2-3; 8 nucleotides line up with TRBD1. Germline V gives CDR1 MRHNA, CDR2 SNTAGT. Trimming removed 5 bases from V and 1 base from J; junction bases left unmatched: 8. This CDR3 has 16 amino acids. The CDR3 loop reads CASSKVPGQGTDTQYF. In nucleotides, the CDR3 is TGTGCCAGCAGTAAGGTCCCGGGACAGGGCACAGATACGCAGTATTTT.

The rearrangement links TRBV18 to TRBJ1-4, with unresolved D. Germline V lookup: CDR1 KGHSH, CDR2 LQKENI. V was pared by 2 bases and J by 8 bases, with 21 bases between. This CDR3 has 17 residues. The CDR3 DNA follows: TGTGCCAGCTCACCAGGCTCCGGCCGATCAAAAGTAGAAAAACTGTTTTTT. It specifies CASSPGSGRSKVEKLFF.

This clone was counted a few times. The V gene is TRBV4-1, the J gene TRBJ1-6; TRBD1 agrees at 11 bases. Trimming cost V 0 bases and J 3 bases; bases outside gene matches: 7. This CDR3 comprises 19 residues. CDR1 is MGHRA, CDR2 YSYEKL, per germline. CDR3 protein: CASSQDPGQGVNYNSPLHF. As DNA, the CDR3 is TGCGCCAGCAGCCAAGATCCGGGACAGGGGGTGAACTATAATTCACCCCTCCACTTT.

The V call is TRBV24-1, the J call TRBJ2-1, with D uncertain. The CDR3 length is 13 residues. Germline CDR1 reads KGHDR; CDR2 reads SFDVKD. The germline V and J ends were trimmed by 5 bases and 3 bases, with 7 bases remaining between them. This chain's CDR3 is CATSVSGYNEQFF. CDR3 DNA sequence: TGTGCCACCAGTGTGTCCGGCTACAATGAGCAGTTCTTC.

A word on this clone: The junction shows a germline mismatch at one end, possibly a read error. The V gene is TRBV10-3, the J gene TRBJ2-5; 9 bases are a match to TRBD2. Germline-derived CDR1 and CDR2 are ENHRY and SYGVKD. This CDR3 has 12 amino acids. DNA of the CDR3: TGCGTGGCGGGAGGGCAGGGTGAGACCCAGTACTTC. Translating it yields CVAGGQGETQYF.

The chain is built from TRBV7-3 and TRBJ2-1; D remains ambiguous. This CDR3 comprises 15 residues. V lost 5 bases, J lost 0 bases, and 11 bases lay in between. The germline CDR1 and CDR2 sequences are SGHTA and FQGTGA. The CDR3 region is CASSLTPSSYNEQFF. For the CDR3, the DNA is TGTGCCAGCAGCCTGACCCCTAGCTCCTACAATGAGCAGTTCTTC.

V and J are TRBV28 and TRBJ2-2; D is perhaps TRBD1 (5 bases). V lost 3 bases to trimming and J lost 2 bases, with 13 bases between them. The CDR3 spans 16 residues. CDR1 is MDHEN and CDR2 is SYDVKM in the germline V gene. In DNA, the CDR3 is TGTGCCAGCAGTTTTCTCCAGGGTGCTAACACCGGGGAGCTGTTTTTT. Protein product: CASSFLQGANTGELFF.

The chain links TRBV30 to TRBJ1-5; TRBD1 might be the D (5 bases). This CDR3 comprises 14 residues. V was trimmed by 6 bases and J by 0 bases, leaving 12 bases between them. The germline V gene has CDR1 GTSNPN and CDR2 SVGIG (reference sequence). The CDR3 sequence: CACRDGYSNQPQHF. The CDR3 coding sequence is TGTGCCTGTCGGGACGGTTATAGCAATCAGCCCCAGCATTTT.

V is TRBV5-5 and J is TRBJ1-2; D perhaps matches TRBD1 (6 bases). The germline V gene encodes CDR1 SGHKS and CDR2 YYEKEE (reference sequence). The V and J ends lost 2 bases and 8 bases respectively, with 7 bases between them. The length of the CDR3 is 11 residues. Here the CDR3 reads CASSFRGGYTF. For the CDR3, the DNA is TGTGCCAGCAGCTTCAGGGGCGGCTACACCTTC.

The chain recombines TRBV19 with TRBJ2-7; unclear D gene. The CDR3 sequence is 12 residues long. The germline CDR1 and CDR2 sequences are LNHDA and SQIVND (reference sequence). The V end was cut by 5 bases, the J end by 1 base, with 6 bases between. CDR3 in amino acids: CASSAGSYEQYF. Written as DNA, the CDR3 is TGTGCCAGTAGTGCCGGTTCCTACGAGCAGTACTTC.

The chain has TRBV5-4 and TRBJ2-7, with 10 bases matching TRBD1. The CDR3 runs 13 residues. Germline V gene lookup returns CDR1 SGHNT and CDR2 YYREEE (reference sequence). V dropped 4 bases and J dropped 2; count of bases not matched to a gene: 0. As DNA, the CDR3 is TGTGCCAGCAGCGACAGGGGGCCCTACGAGCAGTACTTC. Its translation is CASSDRGPYEQYF.

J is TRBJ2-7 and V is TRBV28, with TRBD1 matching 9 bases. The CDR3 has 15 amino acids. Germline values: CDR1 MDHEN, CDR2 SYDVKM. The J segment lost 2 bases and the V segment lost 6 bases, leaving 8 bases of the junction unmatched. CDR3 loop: CASSNPGQGPYEQYF. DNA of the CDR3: TGTGCCAGCAGCAACCCGGGACAGGGTCCCTACGAGCAGTACTTC. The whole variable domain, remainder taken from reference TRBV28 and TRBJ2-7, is DVKVTQSSRYLVKRTGEKVFLECVQDMDHENMFWYRQDPGLGLRLIYFSYDVKMKEKGDIPEGYSVSREKKERFSLILESASTNQTSMYLCASSNPGQGPYEQYFGPGTRLTVT.

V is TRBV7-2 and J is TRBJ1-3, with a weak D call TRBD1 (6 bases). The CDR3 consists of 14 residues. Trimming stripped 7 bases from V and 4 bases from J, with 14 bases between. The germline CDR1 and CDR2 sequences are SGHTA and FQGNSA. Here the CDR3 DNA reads TGTGCCAGCACCCTGGGACACCGCGGAAACACCATATATTTT. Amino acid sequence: CASTLGHRGNTIYF.

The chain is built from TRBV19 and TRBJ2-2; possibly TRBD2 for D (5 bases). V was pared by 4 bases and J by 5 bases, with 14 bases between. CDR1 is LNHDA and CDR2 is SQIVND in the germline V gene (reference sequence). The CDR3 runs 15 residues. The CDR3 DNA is TGTGCCAGTAGTACCTCCCTCACGGGGACCGGGGAGCTGTTTTTT. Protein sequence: CASSTSLTGTGELFF.

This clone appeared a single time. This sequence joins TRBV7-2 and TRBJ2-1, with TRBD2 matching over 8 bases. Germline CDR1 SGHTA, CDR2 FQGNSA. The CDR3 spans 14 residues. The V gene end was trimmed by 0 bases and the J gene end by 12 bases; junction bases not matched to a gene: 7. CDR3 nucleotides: TGTGCCAGCAGCTTAGCCGGTAGCGGGGTGGGGCAGTTCTTC. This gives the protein CASSLAGSGVGQFF.

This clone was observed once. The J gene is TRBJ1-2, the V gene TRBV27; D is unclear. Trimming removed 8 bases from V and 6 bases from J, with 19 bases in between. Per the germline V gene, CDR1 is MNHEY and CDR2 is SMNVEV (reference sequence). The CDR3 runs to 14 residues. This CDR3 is CASCDAGKVHGYTF. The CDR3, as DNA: TGTGCCAGCTGCGACGCGGGGAAGGTCCATGGCTACACCTTC.

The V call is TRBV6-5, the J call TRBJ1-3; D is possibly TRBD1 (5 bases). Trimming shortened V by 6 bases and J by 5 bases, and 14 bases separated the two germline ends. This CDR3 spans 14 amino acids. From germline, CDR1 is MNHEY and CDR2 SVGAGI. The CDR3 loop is CASSRGDGRNTIYF. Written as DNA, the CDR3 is TGTGCCAGCAGCCGTGGGGACGGGAGAAACACCATATATTTT.